The rows below give T cell receptor beta chains drawn from one sample of a study of cytomegalovirus exposure and HLA in healthy donors. TCRdb keeps only in-frame clones here, not all; method: immunoSEQ multiplex PCR. The data show 100,000 to 150,000 clones, with about 85% seen just once and roughly 1.7% held by the top ten. Sequencing was performed on PBMCs. These receptors were collected from a boy younger than 18 in good health and CMV-seronegative. Both conserved end residues are part of each CDR3. D genes are given only for firm matches. Part of the rows lack a size; the others show once, few, many or a class for expanded clones.

v_call	clone_size	d_call	j_call	cdr3_aa	cdr3_nt
TRBV30	.	TRBD2	TRBJ2-2	CAWSVRRTSGPTGELFF	TGTGCCTGGAGTGTACGGAGGACTAGCGGTCCCACCGGGGAGCTGTTTTTT
TRBV29-1	.	.	TRBJ1-1	CSVEGGLLNTEAFF	TGCAGCGTTGAAGGGGGACTACTTAACACTGAAGCTTTCTTT
TRBV9	.	.	TRBJ1-2	CASSVASRVNYGYTF	TGTGCCAGCAGCGTAGCGTCTCGGGTAAACTATGGCTACACCTTC
TRBV27	once	TRBD1	TRBJ1-1	CASSFKTGLPEAFF	TGTGCCAGCAGTTTTAAGACAGGGCTGCCTGAAGCTTTCTTT
TRBV5-6	.	TRBD2	TRBJ2-3	CASSSFLSGGATDTQYF	TGTGCCAGCAGCAGTTTTCTAAGCGGGGGGGCAACAGATACGCAGTATTTT
TRBV21-1	.	.	TRBJ1-2	CASSKAGTFDYGYTF	TGTGCCAGCAGCAAAGCGGGGACATTCGACTATGGCTACACCTTC
TRBV18	.	.	TRBJ1-2	CASSPRQAEPYTF	TGTGCCAGCTCACCAAGGCAGGCAGAACCCTACACCTTC
TRBV27	.	TRBD1	TRBJ1-2	CASSRGQNYGYTF	TGTGCCAGCTCAAGGGGACAGAACTATGGCTACACCTTC
TRBV9	.	.	TRBJ2-6	CASSAQLPGGDVGSGANVLTF	TGTGCCAGCAGCGCCCAACTCCCCGGGGGTGACGTGGGCTCTGGGGCCAACGTCCTGACTTTC
TRBV19	.	.	TRBJ2-5	CASSFRGKDKTQYF	TGTGCCAGTAGTTTTCGAGGGAAGGATAAGACCCAGTACTTC
TRBV28	.	TRBD1	TRBJ2-6	CASSLYRTGIRSGANVLTF	TGTGCCAGCAGTTTATACAGGACAGGAATCAGATCTGGGGCCAACGTCCTGACTTTC
TRBV7-8	.	TRBD1	TRBJ2-1	CASSSRDSHEQFF	TGTGCCAGCAGCTCCCGGGACAGCCATGAGCAGTTCTTC
TRBV28	.	.	TRBJ1-4	CASSLVQANEKLFF	TGTGCCAGCAGTTTGGTACAGGCTAATGAAAAACTGTTTTTT
TRBV6-5	few	.	TRBJ1-5	CASSGENQPQHF	TGTGCCAGCAGTGGGGAGAATCAGCCCCAGCATTTT
TRBV7-9	.	TRBD2	TRBJ2-1	CASSPKAGTSLNNEQFF	TGTGCCAGCAGCCCCAAAGCTGGGACTAGCTTAAACAATGAGCAGTTCTTC
TRBV5-8	.	.	TRBJ2-7	CASAVPSSYEQYF	TGTGCCAGCGCCGTCCCCAGCTCCTACGAGCAGTACTTC
TRBV19	.	TRBD1	TRBJ1-1	CASSISYRGPTEAFF	TGTGCCAGTAGTATCTCCTACAGGGGGCCAACTGAAGCTTTCTTT
TRBV10-3	.	TRBD1	TRBJ1-1	CAIKEGTGIWGFVDTEAFF	TGTGCCATCAAGGAGGGGACAGGGATTTGGGGGTTTGTTGACACTGAAGCTTTCTTT
TRBV27	.	TRBD1	TRBJ1-2	CASSTRTGGTNYGYTF	TGTGCCAGCAGTACCCGGACAGGGGGGACTAACTATGGCTACACCTTC
TRBV5-1	.	TRBD2	TRBJ2-3	CASSLVPGGRTDTQYF	TGCGCCAGCAGCTTGGTCCCGGGGGGTCGCACAGATACGCAGTATTTT
TRBV19	.	TRBD2	TRBJ2-1	CASSSSGTYNEQFF	TGTGCCAGTAGTTCTAGCGGGACATACAATGAGCAGTTCTTC
TRBV10-3	.	TRBD1	TRBJ2-7	CAISFRDRGRLNEQYF	TGTGCCATCAGCTTCCGGGACAGGGGGCGTTTAAACGAGCAGTACTTC
TRBV4-3	.	.	TRBJ2-5	CASSQSTTGFRETQYF	TGCGCCAGCAGCCAATCAACCACAGGGTTTAGAGAGACCCAGTACTTC
TRBV4-3	.	TRBD1	TRBJ2-7	CASSQRMPTGQGLSYEQYF	TGCGCCAGCAGCCAAAGAATGCCCACAGGACAGGGGCTCTCCTACGAGCAGTACTTC
TRBV9	.	.	TRBJ1-1	CASSPGGEPSTEAFF	TGTGCCAGCAGCCCAGGAGGGGAACCCTCCACTGAAGCTTTCTTT
TRBV20-1	.	TRBD1	TRBJ1-2	CSAGTAVGYTF	TGCAGTGCCGGGACAGCCGTCGGCTACACCTTC
TRBV5-4	few	TRBD2	TRBJ2-1	CASSLGTSGRDEQFF	TGTGCCAGCAGCTTAGGGACTAGCGGGAGGGATGAGCAGTTCTTC
TRBV1	.	.	TRBJ1-5	CTSSQDRTAPNQPQHF	TGCACCAGCAGCCAAGATCGAACAGCTCCTAATCAGCCCCAGCATTTT
TRBV30	.	.	TRBJ1-2	CAWSVTGRGNGYTF	TGTGCCTGGAGTGTAACAGGGAGGGGGAACGGCTACACCTTC